These T cell receptor beta chains were read from a single sample in a study of regulatory T cells in long-lasting Graves disease. TCRdb passed the multiplex PCR reads through MiXCR, listing each CDR3 protein once. The table has 360,000 or so distinct CDR3 sequences, approximately 12% seen once. These sequences were also reported in another study, on T cells in Graves' hyperthyroidism and ophthalmopathy.

Sequenced here: peripheral blood mononuclear cells (PBMCs), sampled at new diagnosis, from a patient treated with antithyroid drugs. Receptor source: a woman younger than 35 with Graves disease. Both conserved end residues are part of each CDR3. Fields, in order: J gene, CDR3 length, clone size, D gene, V gene, CDR3 protein, CDR3 DNA. The D gene is left open where the match is weak. Some rows mark clone size as missing; the rest say once, few, many or name a class of expanded clone.

TRBJ1-2 | 14 | - | - | TRBV6-1 | CASSGGTTYYGYTF | TGTGCCAGCTCCGGTGGCACGACGTACTATGGCTACACCTTC
TRBJ2-1 | 13 | many | - | TRBV7-9 | CASSLLPARGQFF | TGTGCCAGCAGCTTACTTCCGGCCAGGGGGCAGTTCTTC
TRBJ2-4 | 13 | - | - | TRBV27 | CASSFRPSNIQYF | TGTGCCAGCAGTTTCCGACCCTCGAACATTCAGTACTTC
TRBJ2-1 | 15 | many | TRBD2 | TRBV6-2/TRBV6-3 | CASSSSGGSYNEQFF | TGTGCCAGCAGTTCGAGCGGGGGGAGTTACAATGAGCAGTTCTTC
TRBJ2-7 | 15 | many | - | TRBV11-2 | CASSYPGRTGGEQYF | TGTGCCAGCAGCTACCCGGGGAGGACCGGAGGAGAGCAGTACTTC
TRBJ1-4 | 14 | many | - | TRBV5-1 | CASSFTSSNEKLFF | TGCGCCAGCAGCTTTACCTCAAGTAATGAAAAACTGTTTTTT
TRBJ2-3 | 13 | many | TRBD2 | TRBV11-3 | CASRAGGTDTQYF | TGTGCCAGCAGGGCGGGAGGCACAGATACGCAGTATTTT
TRBJ2-1 | 15 | - | TRBD2 | TRBV6-2/TRBV6-3 | CASSSYGGGIYEQFF | TGTGCCAGCAGTTCTTACGGGGGAGGGATATATGAGCAGTTCTTC
TRBJ2-2 | 18 | many | TRBD2 | TRBV20-1 | CSAVPLAGVPSNTGELFF | TGCAGTGCAGTCCCGCTAGCGGGAGTCCCTTCGAACACCGGGGAGCTGTTTTTT
TRBJ2-3 | 19 | - | TRBD2 | TRBV4-3 | CASSHRLAGGSIPADTQYF | TGCGCCAGCAGCCATCGACTAGCGGGGGGGTCTATCCCCGCAGATACGCAGTATTTT
TRBJ1-5 | 15 | few | - | TRBV4-3 | CASSQDLRGNQPQHF | TGCGCCAGCAGCCAAGATTTGAGGGGCAATCAGCCCCAGCATTTT
TRBJ2-1 | 15 | many | - | TRBV7-9 | CASSRDGGPYNEQFF | TGTGCCAGCAGCCGTGACGGGGGGCCCTACAATGAGCAGTTCTTC
TRBJ2-7 | 14 | many | - | TRBV19 | CASSNMDGTYEQYF | TGTGCCAGTAGTAACATGGACGGGACCTACGAGCAGTACTTC
TRBJ1-2 | 12 | many | - | TRBV25-1 | CASGGGPLRYTF | TGTGCCAGCGGGGGGGGACCCTTACGCTACACCTTC
TRBJ2-7 | 13 | few | - | TRBV6-2/TRBV6-3 | CASSYSWEYEQYF | TGTGCCAGCAGTTACTCTTGGGAATACGAGCAGTACTTC
TRBJ2-3 | 13 | many | - | TRBV5-5 | CASSLADSDDSRF | TGTGCCAGCAGCTTGGCCGACTCGGACGATTCTCGTTTT
TRBJ1-1 | 13 | few | - | TRBV9 | CASSDRSNTEAFF | TGTGCCAGCAGCGACAGGTCGAACACTGAAGCTTTCTTT
TRBJ2-7 | 14 | many | TRBD2 | TRBV27 | CASGGLATSYEQYF | TGTGCCAGCGGGGGACTAGCGACCTCCTACGAGCAGTACTTC
TRBJ2-2 | 14 | many | - | TRBV6-1 | CASSPRAGFRELFF | TGTGCCAGCAGTCCCCGCGCGGGTTTCAGGGAGCTGTTTTTT
TRBJ2-7 | 17 | - | TRBD1 | TRBV20-1 | CSATLFPRDRVSYEQYF | TGCAGTGCTACCCTTTTTCCCCGGGACAGGGTGAGCTACGAGCAGTACTTC
TRBJ1-1 | 13 | - | - | TRBV29-1 | CSARDGWDTEAFF | TGCAGCGCTCGGGACGGATGGGACACTGAAGCTTTCTTT
TRBJ2-5 | 12 | few | - | TRBV10-3 | CAISESGGTQYF | TGTGCCATCAGTGAGTCTGGGGGGACCCAGTACTTC
TRBJ1-1 | 17 | - | - | TRBV9 | CASSPNSGGGVNTEAFF | TGTGCCAGCAGCCCCAATAGTGGGGGGGGAGTGAACACTGAAGCTTTCTTT
TRBJ1-1 | 17 | many | - | TRBV3-2 | CASSQDHQDEGGTEAFF | TGTGCCAGCAGCCAAGATCATCAAGACGAGGGAGGAACTGAAGCTTTCTTT
TRBJ1-2 | 13 | - | - | TRBV12-5 | CASGSGRYYGYTF | TGTGCTAGTGGTTCCGGACGGTACTATGGCTACACCTTC
TRBJ2-1 | 19 | - | TRBD2 | TRBV19 | CASNDYVGGNLGPHNEQFF | TGTGCCAGTAACGATTATGTGGGAGGGAACTTGGGCCCCCACAATGAGCAGTTCTTC
TRBJ1-2 | 15 | many | - | TRBV28 | CASSLGGGVNYGYTF | TGTGCCAGCAGTTTAGGGGGGGGGGTGAACTATGGCTACACCTTC
TRBJ1-1 | 14 | - | - | TRBV5-1 | CASSLGQGRPEAFF | TGCGCCAGCAGCTTGGGGCAGGGCCGTCCTGAAGCTTTCTTT
TRBJ2-3 | 17 | - | TRBD2 | TRBV27 | CASSSLGLAGATDTQYF | TGTGCCAGCAGTTCCTTGGGACTAGCGGGGGCCACAGATACGCAGTATTTT
TRBJ2-7 | 15 | many | TRBD2 | TRBV7-6 | CASSLSGRQTYEQYF | TGTGCCAGCAGCCTTAGCGGGAGGCAAACCTACGAGCAGTACTTC
TRBJ2-3 | 15 | - | - | TRBV20-1 | CSAPRSGELADTQYF | TGCAGTGCCCCTCGAAGTGGGGAGTTGGCAGATACGCAGTATTTT
TRBJ1-5 | 21 | many | TRBD1 | TRBV7-9 | CASSLALKPGQGFSSNQPQHF | TGTGCCAGCAGCTTAGCTCTTAAGCCGGGACAGGGATTCTCTAGCAATCAGCCCCAGCATTTT
TRBJ1-6 | 13 | few | TRBD1 | TRBV3-1 | CASSQATGDTLHF | TGTGCCAGCAGCCAGGCTACAGGGGATACCCTCCACTTT
TRBJ1-4 | 14 | - | - | TRBV20-1 | CSASPGQGGEKLFF | TGCAGTGCTAGCCCCGGGCAGGGAGGTGAAAAACTGTTTTTT
TRBJ2-2 | 14 | - | - | TRBV12-3/TRBV12-4 | CASSLAGDTGGLFF | TGTGCCAGCAGTCTGGCTGGGGACACCGGGGGGCTGTTTTTT
TRBJ1-2 | 13 | many | TRBD1 | TRBV6-1 | CASSDWDSLGYTF | TGTGCCAGCAGTGACTGGGACAGTTTGGGCTACACCTTC
TRBJ2-1 | 16 | many | TRBD2 | TRBV7-9 | CASSNGLAGGNNEQFF | TGTGCCAGCAGCAACGGACTAGCGGGGGGTAACAATGAGCAGTTCTTC
TRBJ2-5 | 15 | many | - | TRBV3-1 | CASSSRATMEETQYF | TGTGCCAGCAGCTCGCGGGCGACTATGGAGGAGACCCAGTACTTC
TRBJ2-7 | 17 | many | TRBD2 | TRBV7-2 | CASSERTSGTFSYEQYF | TGTGCCAGCAGCGAGAGGACTAGCGGGACTTTCTCCTACGAGCAGTACTTC
TRBJ1-3 | 14 | many | - | TRBV7-2 | CASSLAFMGNTIYF | TGTGCCAGCAGCTTAGCTTTTATGGGAAACACCATATATTTT
TRBJ2-1 | 16 | many | - | TRBV7-8 | CASSLVQGTSYNEQFF | TGTGCCAGCAGCTTAGTTCAGGGGACGTCCTACAATGAGCAGTTCTTC
TRBJ2-3 | 16 | few | - | TRBV4-1 | CASSQERVLVSDTQYF | TGCGCCAGCAGCCAAGAAAGGGTCCTGGTCTCAGATACGCAGTATTTT
TRBJ1-2 | 15 | many | TRBD1 | TRBV19 | CASLTFGTAKYGYTF | TGTGCCAGCCTGACCTTCGGGACAGCCAAATATGGCTACACCTTC
TRBJ2-1 | 16 | many | TRBD1 | TRBV28 | CASSMFPGQGGNEQFF | TGTGCCAGCAGTATGTTCCCGGGACAGGGGGGCAATGAGCAGTTCTTC
TRBJ2-1 | 14 | few | TRBD2 | TRBV5-5 | CASTQTSGDNEQFF | TGTGCCAGCACCCAGACTAGCGGGGACAATGAGCAGTTCTTC
TRBJ2-1 | 15 | many | TRBD2 | TRBV12-3/TRBV12-4 | CASSLAGGPSNEQFF | TGTGCCAGCAGTCTAGCGGGAGGGCCGAGCAATGAGCAGTTCTTC
TRBJ2-3 | 16 | many | - | TRBV7-2 | CASSLAGSSGADTQYF | TGTGCCAGCAGCTTAGCGGGGTCTTCGGGAGCAGATACGCAGTATTTT
TRBJ1-4 | 13 | - | - | TRBV7-9 | CASSLIPNEKLFF | TGTGCCAGCAGCTTAATTCCTAATGAAAAACTGTTTTTT
TRBJ2-7 | 13 | many | - | TRBV9 | CASSLTGNYEQYF | TGTGCCAGCAGCCTCACAGGGAACTACGAGCAGTACTTC
TRBJ2-4 | 14 | - | TRBD1 | TRBV4-1 | CASSQGQGRDIQYF | TGCGCCAGCAGCCAAGGACAGGGACGCGACATTCAGTACTTC
TRBJ2-1 | 14 | many | TRBD2 | TRBV20-1 | CSAGGVAAYNEQFF | TGCAGTGCTGGGGGGGTAGCGGCCTACAATGAGCAGTTCTTC